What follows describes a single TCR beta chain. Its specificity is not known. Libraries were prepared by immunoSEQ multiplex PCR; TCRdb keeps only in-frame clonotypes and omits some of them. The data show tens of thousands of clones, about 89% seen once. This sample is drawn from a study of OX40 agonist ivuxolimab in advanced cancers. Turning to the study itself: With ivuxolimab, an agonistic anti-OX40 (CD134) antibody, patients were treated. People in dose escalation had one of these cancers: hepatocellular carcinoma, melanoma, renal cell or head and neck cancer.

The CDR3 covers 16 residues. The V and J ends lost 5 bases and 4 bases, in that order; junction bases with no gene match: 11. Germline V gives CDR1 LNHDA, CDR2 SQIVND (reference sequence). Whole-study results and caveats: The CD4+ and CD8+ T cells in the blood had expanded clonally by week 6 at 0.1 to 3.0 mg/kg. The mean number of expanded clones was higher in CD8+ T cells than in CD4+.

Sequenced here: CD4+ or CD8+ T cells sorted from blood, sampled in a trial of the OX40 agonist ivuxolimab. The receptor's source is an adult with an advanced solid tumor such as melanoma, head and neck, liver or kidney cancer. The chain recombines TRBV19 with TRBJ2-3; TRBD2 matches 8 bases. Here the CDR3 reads CASSPGWGLDPDTQYF. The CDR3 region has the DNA TGTGCCAGTAGTCCCGGCTGGGGACTAGACCCAGATACGCAGTATTTT. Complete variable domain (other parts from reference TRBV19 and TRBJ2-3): DGGITQSPKYLFRKEGQNVTLSCEQNLNHDAMYWYRQDPGQGLRLIYYSQIVNDFQKGDIAEGYSVSREKKESFPLTVTSAQKNPTAFYLCASSPGWGLDPDTQYFGPGTRLTVL.